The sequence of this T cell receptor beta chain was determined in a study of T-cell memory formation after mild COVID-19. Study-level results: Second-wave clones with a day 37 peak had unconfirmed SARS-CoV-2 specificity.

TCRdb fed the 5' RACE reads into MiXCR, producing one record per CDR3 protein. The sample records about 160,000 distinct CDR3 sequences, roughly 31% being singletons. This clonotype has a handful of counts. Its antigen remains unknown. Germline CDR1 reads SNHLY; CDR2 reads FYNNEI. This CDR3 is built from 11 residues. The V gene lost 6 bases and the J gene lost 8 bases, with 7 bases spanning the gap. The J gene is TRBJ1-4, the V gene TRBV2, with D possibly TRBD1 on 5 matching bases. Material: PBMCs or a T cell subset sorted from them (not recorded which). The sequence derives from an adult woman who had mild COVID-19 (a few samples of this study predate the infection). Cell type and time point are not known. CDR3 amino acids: CASRRQEKLFF. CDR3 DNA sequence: TGTGCCAGCAGGCGACAGGAAAAACTGTTTTTT. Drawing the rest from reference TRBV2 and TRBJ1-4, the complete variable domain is EPEVTQTPSHQVTQMGQEVILRCVPISNHLYFYWYRQILGQKVEFLVSFYNNEISEKSEIFDDQFSVERPDGSNFTLKIRSTKLEDSAMYFCASRRQEKLFFGSGTQLSVL.